This paragraph reports one T cell receptor beta chain. The method was immunoSEQ multiplex PCR; TCRdb's version includes in-frame clones alone and lacks a portion of them. The table records about 180,000 clones, 80% to 90% of them present only once. This sample is part of a study of blood T cell repertoires in COVID-19. About the research overall: Sample material is recorded as cDNA or gDNA derived from T cells, B-cell-depleted T cells, or PBMCs.

The germline V gene has CDR1 KGHSH and CDR2 LQKENI. The CDR3 is made up of 15 amino acids. After removal of 6 bases from V and 7 bases from J, the junction contained 7 bases not matched to a gene. This TCR came from an elderly woman with COVID-19, enrolled during active disease. The sequenced sample consisted of peripheral blood. The gene calls are TRBV18 and TRBJ2-2, with TRBD2 matching 11 bases. The CDR3 sequence is CASSSASGRIGELFF. DNA for the CDR3: TGTGCCAGCTCCTCCGCTAGCGGGAGGATCGGGGAGCTGTTTTTT.